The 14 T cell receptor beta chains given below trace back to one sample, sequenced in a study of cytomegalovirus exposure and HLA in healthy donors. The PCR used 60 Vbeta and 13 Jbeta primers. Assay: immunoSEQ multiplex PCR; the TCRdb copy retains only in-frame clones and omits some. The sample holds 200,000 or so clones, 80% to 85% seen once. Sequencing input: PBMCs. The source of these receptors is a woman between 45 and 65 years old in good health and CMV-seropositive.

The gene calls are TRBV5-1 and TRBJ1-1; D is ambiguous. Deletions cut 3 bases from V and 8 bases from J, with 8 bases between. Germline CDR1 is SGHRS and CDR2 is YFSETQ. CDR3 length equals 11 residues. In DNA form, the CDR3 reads TGCGCCAGCAGCTCGGCCGGGGAAGCTTTCTTT. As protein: CASSSAGEAFF. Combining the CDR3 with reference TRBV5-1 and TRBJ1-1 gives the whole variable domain KAGVTQTPRYLIKTRGQQVTLSCSPISGHRSVSWYQQTPGQGLQFLFEYFSETQRNKGNFPGRFSGRQFSNSRSEMNVSTLELGDSALYLCASSSAGEAFFGQGTRLTVV.

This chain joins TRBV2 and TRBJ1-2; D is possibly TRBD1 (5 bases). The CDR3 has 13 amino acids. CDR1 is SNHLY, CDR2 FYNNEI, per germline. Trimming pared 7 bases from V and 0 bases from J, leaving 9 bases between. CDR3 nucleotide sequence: TGTGCCAGCATTTTGACAGCTAACTATGGCTACACCTTC. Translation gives CASILTANYGYTF.

The CDR3 here is CASSPGTGGNYGYTF. CDR3 bases: TGTGCCAGCAGCCCAGGGACAGGGGGCAACTATGGCTACACCTTC. The rearrangement joins TRBV7-2 to TRBJ1-2, with TRBD1 identical over 12 bases. The CDR3 runs 15 residues. J lost 2 bases, V lost 5 bases, and 3 bases had no gene match. Germline loops: CDR1 SGHTA, CDR2 FQGNSA.

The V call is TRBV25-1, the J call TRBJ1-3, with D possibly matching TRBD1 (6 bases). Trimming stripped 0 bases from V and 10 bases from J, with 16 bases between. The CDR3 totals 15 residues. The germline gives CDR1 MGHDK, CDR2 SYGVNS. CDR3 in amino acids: CASSEYGTTRGTIYF. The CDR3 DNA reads TGTGCCAGCAGTGAATATGGGACGACGAGGGGGACCATATATTTT.

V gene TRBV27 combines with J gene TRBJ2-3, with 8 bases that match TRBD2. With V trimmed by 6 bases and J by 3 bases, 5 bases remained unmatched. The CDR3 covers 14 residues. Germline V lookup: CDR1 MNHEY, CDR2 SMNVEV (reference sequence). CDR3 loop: CASRSGSITDTQYF. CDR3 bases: TGTGCCAGCAGGAGCGGGAGTATTACAGATACGCAGTATTTT.

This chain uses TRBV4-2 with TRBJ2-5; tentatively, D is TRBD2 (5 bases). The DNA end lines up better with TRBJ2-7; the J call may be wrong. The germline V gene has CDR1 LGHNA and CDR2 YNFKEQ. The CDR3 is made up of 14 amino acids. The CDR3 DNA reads TGTGCCAGCAGCCAAGATCTCCGGGACTACGAGCAGTACTTC. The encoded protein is CASSQDLRDYEQYF.

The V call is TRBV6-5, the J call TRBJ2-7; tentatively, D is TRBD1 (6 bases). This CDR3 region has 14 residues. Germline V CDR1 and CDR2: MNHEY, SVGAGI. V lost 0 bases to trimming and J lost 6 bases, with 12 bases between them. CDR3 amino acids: CASSYSFLGGEQYF. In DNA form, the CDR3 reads TGTGCCAGCAGTTACTCTTTTCTAGGGGGCGAGCAGTACTTC.

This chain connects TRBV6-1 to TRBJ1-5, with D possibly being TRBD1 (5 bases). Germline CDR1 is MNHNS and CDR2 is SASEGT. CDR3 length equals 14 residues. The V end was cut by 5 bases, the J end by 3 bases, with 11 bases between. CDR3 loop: CASSSDRTNQPQHF. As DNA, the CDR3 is TGTGCCAGCAGTAGTGACAGAACCAATCAGCCCCAGCATTTT.

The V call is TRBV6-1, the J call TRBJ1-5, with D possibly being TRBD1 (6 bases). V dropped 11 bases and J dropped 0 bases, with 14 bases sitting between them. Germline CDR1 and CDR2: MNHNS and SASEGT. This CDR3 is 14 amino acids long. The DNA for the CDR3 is TGTGCCGCCAGGACAGAGTATAGCAATCAGCCCCAGCATTTT. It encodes CAARTEYSNQPQHF.

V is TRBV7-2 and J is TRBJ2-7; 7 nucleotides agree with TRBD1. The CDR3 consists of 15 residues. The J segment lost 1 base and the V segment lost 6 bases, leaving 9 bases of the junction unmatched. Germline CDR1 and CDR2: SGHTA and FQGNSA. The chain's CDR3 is CASRKQGTPSYEQYF. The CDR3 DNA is TGTGCCAGCAGGAAACAGGGGACCCCTTCCTACGAGCAGTACTTC.

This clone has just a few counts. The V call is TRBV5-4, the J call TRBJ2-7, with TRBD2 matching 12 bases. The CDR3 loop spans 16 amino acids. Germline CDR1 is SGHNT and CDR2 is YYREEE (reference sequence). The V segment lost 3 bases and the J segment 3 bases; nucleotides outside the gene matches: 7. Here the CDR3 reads CASSSPTSGGVYEQYF. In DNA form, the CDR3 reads TGTGCCAGCAGCTCCCCGACTAGCGGGGGTGTCTACGAGCAGTACTTC.

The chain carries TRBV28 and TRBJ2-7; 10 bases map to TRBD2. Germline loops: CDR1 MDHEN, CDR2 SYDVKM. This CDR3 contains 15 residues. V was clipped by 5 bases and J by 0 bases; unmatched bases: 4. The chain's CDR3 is CASSLAGVSSYEQYF. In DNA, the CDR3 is TGTGCCAGCAGTCTAGCGGGGGTGAGCTCCTACGAGCAGTACTTC. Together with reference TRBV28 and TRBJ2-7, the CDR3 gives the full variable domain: DVKVTQSSRYLVKRTGEKVFLECVQDMDHENMFWYRQDPGLGLRLIYFSYDVKMKEKGDIPEGYSVSREKKERFSLILESASTNQTSMYLCASSLAGVSSYEQYFGPGTRLTVT.

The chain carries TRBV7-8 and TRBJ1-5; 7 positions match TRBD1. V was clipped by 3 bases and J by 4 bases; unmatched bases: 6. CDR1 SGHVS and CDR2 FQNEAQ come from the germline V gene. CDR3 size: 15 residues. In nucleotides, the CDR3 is TGTGCCAGCAGCTTTGGGGGGACAGCTAATCAGCCCCAGCATTTT. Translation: CASSFGGTANQPQHF.

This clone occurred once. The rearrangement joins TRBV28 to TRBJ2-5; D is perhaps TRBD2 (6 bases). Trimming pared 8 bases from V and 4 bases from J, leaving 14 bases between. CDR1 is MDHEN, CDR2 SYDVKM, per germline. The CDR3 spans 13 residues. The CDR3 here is CASRLTSPETQYF. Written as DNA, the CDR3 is TGTGCCAGCCGACTAACTAGCCCAGAGACCCAGTACTTC.